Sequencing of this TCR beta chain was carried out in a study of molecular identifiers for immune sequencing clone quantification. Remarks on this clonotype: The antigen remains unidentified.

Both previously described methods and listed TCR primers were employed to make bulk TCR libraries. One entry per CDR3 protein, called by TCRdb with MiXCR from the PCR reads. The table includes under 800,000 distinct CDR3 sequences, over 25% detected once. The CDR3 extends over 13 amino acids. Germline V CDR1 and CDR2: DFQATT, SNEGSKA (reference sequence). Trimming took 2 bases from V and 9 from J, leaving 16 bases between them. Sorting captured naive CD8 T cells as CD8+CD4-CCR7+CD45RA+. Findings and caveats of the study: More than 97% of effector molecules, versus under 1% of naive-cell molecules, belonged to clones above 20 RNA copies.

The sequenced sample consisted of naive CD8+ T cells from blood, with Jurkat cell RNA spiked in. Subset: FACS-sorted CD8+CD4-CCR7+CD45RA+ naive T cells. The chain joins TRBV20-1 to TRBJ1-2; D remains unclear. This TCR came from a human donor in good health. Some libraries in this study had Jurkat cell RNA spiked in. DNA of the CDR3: TGCAGTGCTAGAAATTTGGGCAGTGCGAGCTACACCTTC. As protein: CSARNLGSASYTF.